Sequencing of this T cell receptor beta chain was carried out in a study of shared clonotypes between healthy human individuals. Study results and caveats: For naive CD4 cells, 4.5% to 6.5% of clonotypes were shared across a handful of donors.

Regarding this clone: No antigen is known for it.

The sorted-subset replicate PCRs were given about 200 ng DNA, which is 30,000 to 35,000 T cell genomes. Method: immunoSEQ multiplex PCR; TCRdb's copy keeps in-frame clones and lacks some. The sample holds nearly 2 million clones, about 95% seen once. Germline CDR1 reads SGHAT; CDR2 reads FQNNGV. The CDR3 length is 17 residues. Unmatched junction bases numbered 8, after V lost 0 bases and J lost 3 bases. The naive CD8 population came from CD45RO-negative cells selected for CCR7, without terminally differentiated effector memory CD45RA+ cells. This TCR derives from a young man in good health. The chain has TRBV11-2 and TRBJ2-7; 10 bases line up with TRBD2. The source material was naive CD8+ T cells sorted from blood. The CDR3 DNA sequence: TGTGCCAGCAGCTTAGATGATCTAGCGGGGGAGCACTACGAGCAGTACTTC. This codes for CASSLDDLAGEHYEQYF.